This TCR beta chain was found in a study of T cells in localized non-small cell lung cancer. Using immunoSEQ multiplex PCR, the repertoire was profiled, and TCRdb retains in-frame clones only, with some absent. This table has about 7,300 clones, 23% appearing once. This clone has more than one count but fewer than ten. CDR1 is SGDLS, CDR2 YYNGEE, per germline. CDR3 length equals 16 residues. J lost 0 bases, V lost 4 bases, and 4 bases had no gene match. The genes are TRBV9 and TRBJ2-2; 9 bases are a match to TRBD1. The source was lung tumor tissue, collected before any cancer treatment. This receptor was obtained from a man between 40 and 70 years old with stage III squamous cell lung carcinoma. The chain's CDR3 is CASSSGQGANTGELFF. Written as DNA, the CDR3 is TGTGCCAGCAGCTCGGGACAGGGCGCGAACACCGGGGAGCTGTTTTTT.